One and the same sample provided the 16 T cell receptor beta chains below, sequenced in a study of tumor-infiltrating lymphocytes in oesophageal squamous cell carcinoma. TCRdb used MiXCR to reprocess the PCR reads, holding one entry per CDR3 protein. The profile covers some 21,000 distinct CDR3 sequences, with 40% to 45% appearing a single time and about 13% taken by the ten largest. What was sequenced was normal esophageal tissue next to the tumor. These receptor sequences come from a male donor with esophageal squamous cell carcinoma.

This clonotype is categorized as medium-sized. The genes are TRBV7-8 and TRBJ2-7; D uncertain. Between the trimmed V and J ends, which lost 2 bases and 4 bases, there was a span of 9 bases. Germline V CDR1 and CDR2: SGHVS, FQNEAQ. The CDR3 length is 13 residues. The CDR3 DNA is TGTGCCAGCAGCTTAAATCCGATTTACGAGCAGTACTTC. Its protein is CASSLNPIYEQYF. The full variable domain, in which reference TRBV7-8 and TRBJ2-7 provide the parts outside the CDR3, is GAGVSQSPRYKVAKRGQDVALRCDPISGHVSLFWYQQALGQGPEFLTYFQNEAQLDKSGLPSDRFFAERPEGSVSTLKIQRTQQEDSAVYLCASSLNPIYEQYFGPGTRLTVT.

This clonotype was counted only a few times. V is TRBV23-1 and J is TRBJ2-3; 16 bases are shared with TRBD2. TRBV23-1 is flagged as an ORF with uncertain function. The V gene end was trimmed by 6 bases and the J gene end by 7 bases; junction bases not matched to a gene: 25. The CDR3 covers 22 residues. CDR3 in amino acids: CASRPGQGLSGTSGRGTNTQYF. DNA of the CDR3: TGCGCCAGCAGGCCGGGACAGGGTCTTTCCGGGACTAGCGGGAGGGGCACGAATACGCAGTATTTT.

This clonotype came up many times. V gene TRBV5-1 combines with J gene TRBJ2-1, with TRBD2 matching 11 bases. Germline V gene lookup returns CDR1 SGHRS and CDR2 YFSETQ. J was trimmed by 9 bases and V by 4 bases; bases with no gene match: 6. This CDR3 has 14 residues. CDR3 in amino acids: CASSKTSGMVEQFF. CDR3 DNA sequence: TGCGCCAGCAGCAAGACTAGCGGGATGGTTGAGCAGTTCTTC.

V gene TRBV6-6 combines with J gene TRBJ2-7; D could derive from TRBD1 or TRBD2 (5 bases each). The J call is doubtful: the DNA matches TRBJ2-5 better. The CDR3 has 14 residues. Looked up from germline, CDR1 is MNHNY and CDR2 is SVGAGI (reference sequence). The CDR3 reads CASSYSPGQETQYF. As DNA, the CDR3 is TGTGCCAGCAGTTACTCGCCGGGGCAGGAGACCCAGTACTTC.

The gene calls are TRBV6-2 or TRBV6-3 and TRBJ2-2; 9 bases align to TRBD1. Germline V CDR1 and CDR2: MNHEY, SVGEGT. This CDR3 is built from 15 residues. Trimming took 5 bases from V and 7 from J; bases not matched to a gene: 8. CDR3 residues: CASSERTGEGGELFF. As DNA, the CDR3 is TGTGCCAGCAGTGAACGGACAGGGGAAGGCGGGGAGCTGTTTTTT.

The chain recombines TRBV6-6 with TRBJ2-5; perhaps TRBD2 as D (6 bases). Germline CDR1 MNHNY, CDR2 SVGAGI (reference sequence). The CDR3 sequence is 15 residues long. Trimming removed 0 bases from V and 2 bases from J, with 10 bases in between. DNA of the CDR3: TGTGCCAGCAGTTACTCCGGGACTCCACAAGAGACCCAGTACTTC. It codes for CASSYSGTPQETQYF.

The sample holds a few counts of this clonotype. The J gene is TRBJ2-3, the V gene TRBV12-3 or TRBV12-4, with TRBD2 identical over 10 bases. V lost 0 bases to trimming and J lost 3 bases; unmatched junction nucleotides: 9. The CDR3 is 18 amino acids. The CDR3 DNA follows: TGTGCCAGCAGTTTAGCGCTAGCGGGAGAGATGGTGACAGATACGCAGTATTTT. The encoded protein is CASSLALAGEMVTDTQYF.

This chain joins TRBV28 and TRBJ2-5; 13 bases align to TRBD2. The J call could be wrong; TRBJ2-7 is a better fit for the DNA end. The CDR3 has 15 amino acids. CDR1 is MDHEN and CDR2 is SYDVKM in the germline V gene. The CDR3, as DNA: TGTGCCAGCAGTCGGACTAGCGGGAGTTTCTACGAGCAGTACTTC. Translating it yields CASSRTSGSFYEQYF.

There are many counts of this clonotype. The chain joins TRBV7-2 to TRBJ2-7; 9 bases align to TRBD2. The CDR3 loop spans 16 amino acids. The germline V gene encodes CDR1 SGHTA and CDR2 FQGNSA. Trimming at V came to 1 base and at J to 2 bases, leaving 6 bases not matched to a gene. In DNA form, the CDR3 reads TGTGCCAGCAGCTTAGTTAGCGGGAGAATCCCCTACGAGCAGTACTTC. Translated: CASSLVSGRIPYEQYF.

J is TRBJ2-5 and V is TRBV7-2; 9 bases agree with TRBD2. V trimming: 3 bases; J trimming: 2 bases; junction bases outside the gene matches: 4. CDR3 length: 15 residues. Germline CDR1 reads SGHTA; CDR2 reads FQGNSA. This CDR3 reads CASSFYSGGQETQYF. As DNA, the CDR3 is TGTGCCAGCAGCTTTTATAGCGGGGGACAAGAGACCCAGTACTTC.

This clonotype was picked up many times. The rearrangement links TRBV5-1 to TRBJ2-1; the D is unclear. Germline V gene lookup returns CDR1 SGHRS and CDR2 YFSETQ. This CDR3 comprises 15 residues. Trimming removed 1 base at V and 4 bases at J, with 12 bases between. CDR3: CASSLLNGAYNEQFF. CDR3 sequence (DNA): TGCGCCAGCAGCTTGTTGAATGGCGCTTACAATGAGCAGTTCTTC. Full variable domain (rest looked up from reference TRBV5-1 and TRBJ2-1): KAGVTQTPRYLIKTRGQQVTLSCSPISGHRSVSWYQQTPGQGLQFLFEYFSETQRNKGNFPGRFSGRQFSNSRSEMNVSTLELGDSALYLCASSLLNGAYNEQFFGPGTRLTVL.

The sample holds many counts of this clonotype. This chain uses TRBV12-3 or TRBV12-4 with TRBJ2-7, with 7 bases that match TRBD1. This CDR3 contains 13 residues. J lost 2 bases, V lost 6 bases, and 4 bases had no gene match. Written as DNA, the CDR3 is TGTGCCAGCAGCCGGGGACAGACCTACGAGCAGTACTTC. Its protein is CASSRGQTYEQYF.

This sequence joins TRBV7-9 and TRBJ2-3; the D is unclear. The J call is doubtful: the DNA matches TRBJ2-1 better. This CDR3 has 12 residues. CDR1 and CDR2 from the germline V gene are SEHNR and FQNEAQ (reference sequence). The CDR3 region has the DNA TGTGCCAGCAGCTTAGACGTCAATGAGCAGTTCTTC. Amino acids: CASSLDVNEQFF.

As for this clonotype: A much larger clonotype is one base distant, so this may be a read error. In DNA form, the CDR3 reads TGTGCCAGCAGTTCGAACAGGGGGTTGTCCTACGAGCAGTTCTTC. This gives the protein CASSSNRGLSYEQFF. The V and J genes are TRBV28 and TRBJ2-1, with 8 bases lining up with TRBD1. In germline, CDR1 is MDHEN, CDR2 SYDVKM. The CDR3 runs 15 residues. The J segment lost 10 bases and the V segment lost 4 bases, leaving 12 bases of the junction unmatched.

Concerning this clonotype itself: This is likely a read error, given that the CDR3 carries no conserved phenylalanine or tryptophan at its end. It is unclear where the CDR3 begins or ends on the DNA, so no DNA is shown, and the CDR3 is as TCRdb lists it. The chain carries TRBV7-2 and TRBJ2-7. With termini counted, the CDR3 has 16 amino acids. Germline lookup yields CDR1 SGHTA and CDR2 FQGNSA. CDR3 in amino acids: CASSLDRVRYGYTFGS.

The chain links TRBV6-6 to TRBJ2-7; 7 nucleotides line up with TRBD2. Germline V lookup: CDR1 MNHNY, CDR2 SVGAGI (reference sequence). The CDR3 has 17 residues. Losses at the gene ends were 6 bases for V and 7 bases for J; bases not matched to a gene: 21. In nucleotides, the CDR3 is TGTGCCAGCAGCCCTCTGCCTAGCGGACTCACTATGGGGGAGCAGTACTTC. Its protein product is CASSPLPSGLTMGEQYF.